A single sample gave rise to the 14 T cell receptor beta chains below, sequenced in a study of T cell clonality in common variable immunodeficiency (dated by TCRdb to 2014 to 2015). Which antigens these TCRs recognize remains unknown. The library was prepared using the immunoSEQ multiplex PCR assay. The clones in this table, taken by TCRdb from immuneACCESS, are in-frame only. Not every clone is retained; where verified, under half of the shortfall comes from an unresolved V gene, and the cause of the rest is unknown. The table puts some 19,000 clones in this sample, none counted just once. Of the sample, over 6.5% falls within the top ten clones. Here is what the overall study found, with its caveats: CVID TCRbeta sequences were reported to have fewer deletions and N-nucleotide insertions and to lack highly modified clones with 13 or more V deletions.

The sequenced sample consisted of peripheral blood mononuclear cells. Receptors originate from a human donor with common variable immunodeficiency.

Partial CDR3 DNA: TGTGCCAGCAGTGACAGGGGACAGGGGAACTATGGC. Residues: CASSDRGQGNYG. The complete CDR3 sequence is CASSDRGQGNYGYTF. The gene calls are TRBV6-1 and TRBJ1-2; 10 bases match TRBD1. The CDR3 is cut off 3 residues early in the read; its end comes from the germline J gene. This CDR3 contains 15 residues. Germline V CDR1 and CDR2: MNHNS, SASEGT. With 3 bases clipped from V and 2 bases from J, the junction kept 3 bases outside the gene matches.

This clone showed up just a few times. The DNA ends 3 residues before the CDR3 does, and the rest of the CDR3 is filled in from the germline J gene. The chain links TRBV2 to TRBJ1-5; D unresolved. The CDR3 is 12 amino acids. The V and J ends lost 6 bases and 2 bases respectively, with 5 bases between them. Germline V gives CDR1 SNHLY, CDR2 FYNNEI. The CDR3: CASRSGNQPQHF. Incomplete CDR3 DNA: TGTGCCAGCAGATCAGGCAATCAGCCC.

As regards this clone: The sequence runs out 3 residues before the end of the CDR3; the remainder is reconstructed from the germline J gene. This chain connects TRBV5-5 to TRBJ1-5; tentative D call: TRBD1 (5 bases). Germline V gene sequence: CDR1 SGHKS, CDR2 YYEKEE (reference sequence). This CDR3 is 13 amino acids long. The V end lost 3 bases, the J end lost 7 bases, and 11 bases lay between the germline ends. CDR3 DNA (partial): TGTGCCAGCAGCTGGGCAGGGAACCAGCCC. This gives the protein CASSWAGNQP. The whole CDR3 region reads CASSWAGNQPQHF.

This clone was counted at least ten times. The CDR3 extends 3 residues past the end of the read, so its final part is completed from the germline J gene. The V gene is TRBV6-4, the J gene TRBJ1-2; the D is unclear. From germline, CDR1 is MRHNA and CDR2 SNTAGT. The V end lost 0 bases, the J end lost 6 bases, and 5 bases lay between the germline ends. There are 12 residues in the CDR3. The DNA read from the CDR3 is TGTGCCAGCAGTGACTCTGGCAATGGC. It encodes CASSDSGNG. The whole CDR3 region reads CASSDSGNGYTF.

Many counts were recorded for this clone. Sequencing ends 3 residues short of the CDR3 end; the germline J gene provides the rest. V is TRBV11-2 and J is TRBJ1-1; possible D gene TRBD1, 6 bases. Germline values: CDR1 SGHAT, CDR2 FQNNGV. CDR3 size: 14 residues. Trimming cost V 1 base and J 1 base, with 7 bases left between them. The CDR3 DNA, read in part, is TGTGCCAGCAGCTTAGGAGGGGGGAACACTGAA. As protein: CASSLGGGNTE. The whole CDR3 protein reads CASSLGGGNTEAFF. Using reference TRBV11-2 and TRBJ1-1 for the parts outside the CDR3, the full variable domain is EAGVAQSPRYKIIEKRQSVAFWCNPISGHATLYWYQQILGQGPKLLIQFQNNGVVDDSQLPKDRFSAERLKGVDSTLKIQPAKLEDSAVYLCASSLGGGNTEAFFGQGTRLTVV.

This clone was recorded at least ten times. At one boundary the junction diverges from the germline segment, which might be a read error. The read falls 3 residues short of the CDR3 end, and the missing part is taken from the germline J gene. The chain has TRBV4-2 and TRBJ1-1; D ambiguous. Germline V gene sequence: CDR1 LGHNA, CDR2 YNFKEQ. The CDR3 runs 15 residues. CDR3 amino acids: CASSQARTVNTEAFF. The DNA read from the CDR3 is TGCGCCAGCAGCCAAGCCAGGACTGTGAACACTGAA.

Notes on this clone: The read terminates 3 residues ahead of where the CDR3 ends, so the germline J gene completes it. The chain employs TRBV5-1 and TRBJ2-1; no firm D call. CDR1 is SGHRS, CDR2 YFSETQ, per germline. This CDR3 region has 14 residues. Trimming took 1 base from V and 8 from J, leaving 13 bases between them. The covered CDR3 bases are TGCGCCAGCAGCTTGTTCCTGCTGAGCGATGAG. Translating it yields CASSLFLLSDE. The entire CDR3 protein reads CASSLFLLSDEQFF.

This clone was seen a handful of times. CDR3 sequence reads: CASSTGVGYTF. The covered CDR3 bases are TGTGCCAGCAGTACAGGGGTTGGC. The chain combines TRBV6-2 or TRBV6-3 with TRBJ1-2; 7 nucleotides line up with TRBD1. Read sequence stops 3 residues before the CDR3 end, and the germline J gene provides the missing end. Germline V gene sequence: CDR1 MNHEY, CDR2 SVGEGT. J gave up 7 bases and V 5 bases, and 1 base lay outside the gene matches. CDR3 length: 11 residues.

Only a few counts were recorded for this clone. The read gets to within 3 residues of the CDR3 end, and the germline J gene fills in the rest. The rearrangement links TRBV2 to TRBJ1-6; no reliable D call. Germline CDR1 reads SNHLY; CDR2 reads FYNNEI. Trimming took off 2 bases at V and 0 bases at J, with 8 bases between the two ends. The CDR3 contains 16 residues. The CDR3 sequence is CASSERLSSYNSPLHF. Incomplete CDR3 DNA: TGTGCCAGCAGTGAAAGGTTGAGCTCCTATAATTCACCC.

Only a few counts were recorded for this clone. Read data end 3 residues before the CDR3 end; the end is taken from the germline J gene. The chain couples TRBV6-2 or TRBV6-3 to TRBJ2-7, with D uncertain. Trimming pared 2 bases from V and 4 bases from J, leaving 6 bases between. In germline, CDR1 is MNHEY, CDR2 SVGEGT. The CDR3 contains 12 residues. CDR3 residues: CASSYRVYEQYF. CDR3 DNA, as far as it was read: TGTGCCAGCAGTTACAGGGTTTACGAG.

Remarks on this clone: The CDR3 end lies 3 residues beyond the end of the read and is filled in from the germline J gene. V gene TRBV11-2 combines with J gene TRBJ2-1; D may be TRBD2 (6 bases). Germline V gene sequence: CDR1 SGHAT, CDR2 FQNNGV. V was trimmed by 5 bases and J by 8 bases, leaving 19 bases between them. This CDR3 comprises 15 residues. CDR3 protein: CASSRDFSLGYEQFF. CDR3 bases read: TGTGCCAGCAGCCGGGACTTTTCCCTAGGGTATGAG. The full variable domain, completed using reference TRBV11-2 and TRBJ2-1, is EAGVAQSPRYKIIEKRQSVAFWCNPISGHATLYWYQQILGQGPKLLIQFQNNGVVDDSQLPKDRFSAERLKGVDSTLKIQPAKLEDSAVYLCASSRDFSLGYEQFFGPGTRLTVL.

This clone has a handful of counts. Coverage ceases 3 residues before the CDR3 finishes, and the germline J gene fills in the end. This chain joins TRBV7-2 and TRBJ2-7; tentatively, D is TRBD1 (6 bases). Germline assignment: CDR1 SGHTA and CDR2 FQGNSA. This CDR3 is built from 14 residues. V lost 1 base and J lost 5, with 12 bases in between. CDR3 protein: CASSLDGTLDEQYF. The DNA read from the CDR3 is TGTGCCAGCAGCTTAGATGGGACACTTGACGAG.

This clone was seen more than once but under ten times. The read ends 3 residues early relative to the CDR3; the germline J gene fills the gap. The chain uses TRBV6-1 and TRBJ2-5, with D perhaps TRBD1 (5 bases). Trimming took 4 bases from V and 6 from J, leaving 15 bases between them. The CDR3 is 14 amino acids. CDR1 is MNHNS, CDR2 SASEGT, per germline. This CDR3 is CASSAAGLRQTQYF. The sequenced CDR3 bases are TGTGCCAGCAGTGCGGCAGGGTTGAGGCAGACC.

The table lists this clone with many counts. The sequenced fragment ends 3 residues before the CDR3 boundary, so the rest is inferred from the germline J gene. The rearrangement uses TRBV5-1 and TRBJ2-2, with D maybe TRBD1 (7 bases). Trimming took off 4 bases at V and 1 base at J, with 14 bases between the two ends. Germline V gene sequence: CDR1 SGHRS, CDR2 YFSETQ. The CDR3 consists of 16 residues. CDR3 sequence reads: CASSTGQGGNTGELFF. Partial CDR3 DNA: TGCGCCAGCAGCACGGGCCAGGGGGGGAACACCGGGGAG.